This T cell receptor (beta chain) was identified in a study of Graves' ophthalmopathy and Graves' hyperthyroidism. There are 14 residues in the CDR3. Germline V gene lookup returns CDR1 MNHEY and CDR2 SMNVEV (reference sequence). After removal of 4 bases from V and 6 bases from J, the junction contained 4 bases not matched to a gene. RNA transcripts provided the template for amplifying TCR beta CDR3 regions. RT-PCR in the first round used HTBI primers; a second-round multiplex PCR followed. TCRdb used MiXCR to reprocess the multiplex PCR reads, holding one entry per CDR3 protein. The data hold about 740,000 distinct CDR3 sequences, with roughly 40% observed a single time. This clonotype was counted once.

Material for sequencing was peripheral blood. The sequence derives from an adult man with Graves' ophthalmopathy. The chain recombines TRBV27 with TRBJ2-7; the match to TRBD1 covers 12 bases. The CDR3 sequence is CASSYGTGGREQYF. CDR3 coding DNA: TGTGCCAGCAGTTACGGGACAGGGGGCCGCGAGCAGTACTTC.